This T cell receptor beta chain was sequenced during a study of T cells in tumors after PD-1 blockade. The study's findings and limits: Some novel exhausted tumor clones appeared in pre-treatment blood, suggesting peripheral recruitment.

With regard to this clone: Its antigen is not known.

This CDR3 comprises 13 residues. Between the trimmed V and J ends, which lost 3 bases and 5 bases, there was a span of 11 bases. Germline V gene sequence: CDR1 SGDLS, CDR2 YYNGEE. The table came from immunoSEQ multiplex PCR; TCRdb's copy has only in-frame clones and leaves some out. The profile shows some 43,000 clones, 81% of them singletons. Sample: PBMCs, taken before anti-PD-1 treatment. This receptor was obtained from a human donor with basal cell carcinoma. The chain recombines TRBV9 with TRBJ2-5, with D possibly TRBD1 on 6 matching bases. The CDR3: CASSAGTRETQYF. The DNA for the CDR3 is TGTGCCAGCAGCGCCGGGACAAGGGAGACCCAGTACTTC.